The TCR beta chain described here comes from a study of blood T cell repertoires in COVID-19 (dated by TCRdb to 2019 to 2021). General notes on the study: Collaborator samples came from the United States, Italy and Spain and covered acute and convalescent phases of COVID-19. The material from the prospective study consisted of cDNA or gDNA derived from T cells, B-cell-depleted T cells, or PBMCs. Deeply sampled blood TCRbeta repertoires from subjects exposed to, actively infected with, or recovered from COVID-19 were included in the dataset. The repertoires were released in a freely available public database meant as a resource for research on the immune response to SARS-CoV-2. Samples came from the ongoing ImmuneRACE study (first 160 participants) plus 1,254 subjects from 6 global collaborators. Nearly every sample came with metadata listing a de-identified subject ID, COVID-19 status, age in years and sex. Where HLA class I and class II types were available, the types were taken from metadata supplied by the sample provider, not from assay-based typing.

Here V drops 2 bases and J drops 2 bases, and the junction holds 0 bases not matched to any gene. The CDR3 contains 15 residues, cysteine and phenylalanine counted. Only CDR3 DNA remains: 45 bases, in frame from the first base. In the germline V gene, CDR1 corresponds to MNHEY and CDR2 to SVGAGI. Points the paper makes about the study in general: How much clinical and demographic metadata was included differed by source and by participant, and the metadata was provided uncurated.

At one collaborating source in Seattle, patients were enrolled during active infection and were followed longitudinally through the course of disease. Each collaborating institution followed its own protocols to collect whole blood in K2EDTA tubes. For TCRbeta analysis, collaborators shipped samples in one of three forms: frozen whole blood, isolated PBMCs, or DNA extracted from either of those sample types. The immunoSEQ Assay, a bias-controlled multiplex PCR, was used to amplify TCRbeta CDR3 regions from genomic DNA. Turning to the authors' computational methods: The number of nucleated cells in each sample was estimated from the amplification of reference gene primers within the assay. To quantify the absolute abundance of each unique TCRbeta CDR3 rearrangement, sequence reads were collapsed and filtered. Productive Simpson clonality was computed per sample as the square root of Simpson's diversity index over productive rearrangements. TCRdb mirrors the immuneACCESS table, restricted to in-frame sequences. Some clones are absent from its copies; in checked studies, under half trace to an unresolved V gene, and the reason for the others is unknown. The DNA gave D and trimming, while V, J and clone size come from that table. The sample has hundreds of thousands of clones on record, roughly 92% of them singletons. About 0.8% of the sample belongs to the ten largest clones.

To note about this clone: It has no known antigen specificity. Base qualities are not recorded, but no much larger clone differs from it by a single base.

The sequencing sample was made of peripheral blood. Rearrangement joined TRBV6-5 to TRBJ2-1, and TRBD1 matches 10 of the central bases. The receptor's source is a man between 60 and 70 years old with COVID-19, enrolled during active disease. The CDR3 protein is CASSYGTGAYNEQFF. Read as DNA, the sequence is TGTGCCAGCAGTTACGGGACAGGGGCCTACAATGAGCAGTTCTTC.